These 3 T cell receptor beta chains share one sample of origin, sequenced in a study of CDR3 diversity in severe acne. From the PCR reads, TCRdb called clonotypes with MiXCR, one entry per CDR3 protein. Found here are around 83,000 distinct CDR3 sequences, under 55% of them singletons; the top ten hold approximately 10%. The sample comprised blood. The receptors were gathered from a male donor with severe acne vulgaris.

This clonotype was counted ten times or more. The chain carries TRBV2 and TRBJ2-5; a possible D gene is TRBD2 (5 bases). The V gene lost 3 bases and the J gene lost 5 bases, with 16 bases spanning the gap. Germline CDR1 and CDR2: SNHLY and FYNNEI. The CDR3 loop spans 15 amino acids. The DNA for the CDR3 is TGTGCCAGCAGTGACCTTCGGGGATCGCGGGAGACCCAGTACTTC. Protein: CASSDLRGSRETQYF.

A word on this clonotype: The junction shows a germline mismatch at one end, possibly a read error. The chain has TRBV7-7 and TRBJ2-5, with 7 nucleotides matching TRBD2. The CDR3 is 15 residues long. Germline CDR1 and CDR2: SSHAT and FNYEAQ (reference sequence). The CDR3 sequence: CASSSSPGGGETQYF. In DNA form, the CDR3 reads TGTGCTAGCAGCTCCAGCCCGGGGGGTGGAGAGACCCAGTACTTC.

The sample holds many counts of this clonotype. The genes are TRBV7-9 and TRBJ2-7; 12 bases fit TRBD2. The CDR3 runs 14 residues. The germline gives CDR1 SEHNR, CDR2 FQNEAQ (reference sequence). The junction had 0 bases not matched to a gene; V was cut back by 4 bases and J by 2 bases. DNA for the CDR3: TGTGCCAGCAGCTCTAGCGGGAGGGCCTACGAGCAGTACTTC. The encoded protein is CASSSSGRAYEQYF.